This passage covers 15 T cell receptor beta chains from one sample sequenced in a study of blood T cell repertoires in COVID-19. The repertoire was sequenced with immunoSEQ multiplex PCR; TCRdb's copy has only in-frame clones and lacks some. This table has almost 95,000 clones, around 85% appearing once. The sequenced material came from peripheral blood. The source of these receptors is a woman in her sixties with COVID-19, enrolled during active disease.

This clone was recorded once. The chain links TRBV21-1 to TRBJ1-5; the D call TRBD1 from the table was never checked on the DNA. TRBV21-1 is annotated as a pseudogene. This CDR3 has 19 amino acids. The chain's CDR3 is CASSGKGLRQGYSNQPQHF. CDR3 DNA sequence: TGTGCCAGCAGCGGGAAAGGTCTGCGACAGGGGTATAGCAATCAGCCCCAGCATTTT.

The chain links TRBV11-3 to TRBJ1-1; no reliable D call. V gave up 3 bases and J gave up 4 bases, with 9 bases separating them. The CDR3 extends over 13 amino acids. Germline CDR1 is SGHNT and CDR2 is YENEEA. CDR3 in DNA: TGTGCCAGCAGCTTGGTTAGAGCCACTGAAGCTTTCTTT. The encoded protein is CASSLVRATEAFF.

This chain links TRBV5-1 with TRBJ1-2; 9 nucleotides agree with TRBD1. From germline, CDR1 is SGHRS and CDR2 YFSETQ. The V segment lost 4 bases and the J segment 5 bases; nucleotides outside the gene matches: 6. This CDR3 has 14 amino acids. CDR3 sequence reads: CASSPGTGIYGYTF. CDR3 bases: TGCGCCAGCAGCCCGGGGACAGGGATTTATGGCTACACCTTC. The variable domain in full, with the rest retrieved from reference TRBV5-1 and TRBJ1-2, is KAGVTQTPRYLIKTRGQQVTLSCSPISGHRSVSWYQQTPGQGLQFLFEYFSETQRNKGNFPGRFSGRQFSNSRSEMNVSTLELGDSALYLCASSPGTGIYGYTFGSGTRLTVV.

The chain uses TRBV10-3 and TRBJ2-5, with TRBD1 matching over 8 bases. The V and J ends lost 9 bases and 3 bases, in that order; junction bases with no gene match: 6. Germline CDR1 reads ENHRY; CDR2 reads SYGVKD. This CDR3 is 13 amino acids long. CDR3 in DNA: TGTGCCATTCCGGACAGGGCCGAAGAGACCCAGTACTTC. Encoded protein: CAIPDRAEETQYF.

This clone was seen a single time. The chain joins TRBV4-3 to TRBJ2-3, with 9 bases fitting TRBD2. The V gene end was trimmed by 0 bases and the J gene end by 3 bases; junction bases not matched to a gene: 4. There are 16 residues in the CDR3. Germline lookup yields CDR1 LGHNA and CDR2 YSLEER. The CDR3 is CASSQDLGLATDTQYF. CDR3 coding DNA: TGCGCCAGCAGCCAAGATCTAGGACTAGCGACAGATACGCAGTATTTT.

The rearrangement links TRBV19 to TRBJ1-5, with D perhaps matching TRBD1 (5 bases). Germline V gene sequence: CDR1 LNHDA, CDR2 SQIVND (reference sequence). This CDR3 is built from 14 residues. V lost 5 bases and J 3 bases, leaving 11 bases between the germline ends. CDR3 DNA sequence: TGTGCCAGTAGTTACAGGCCCAACAATCAGCCCCAGCATTTT. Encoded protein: CASSYRPNNQPQHF.

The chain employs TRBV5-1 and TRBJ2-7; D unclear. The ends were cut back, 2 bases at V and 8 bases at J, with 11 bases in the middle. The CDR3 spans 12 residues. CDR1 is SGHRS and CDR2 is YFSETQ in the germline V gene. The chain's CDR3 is CASSFAESKQYF. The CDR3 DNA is TGCGCCAGCAGCTTTGCAGAATCGAAGCAGTACTTC.

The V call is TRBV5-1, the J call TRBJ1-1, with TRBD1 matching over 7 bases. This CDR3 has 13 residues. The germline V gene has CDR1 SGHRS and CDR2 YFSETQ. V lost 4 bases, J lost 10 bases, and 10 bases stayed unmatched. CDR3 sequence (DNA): TGCGCCAGCAGCCCAGACAATCAGGGGGGAGCTTTCTTT. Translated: CASSPDNQGGAFF.

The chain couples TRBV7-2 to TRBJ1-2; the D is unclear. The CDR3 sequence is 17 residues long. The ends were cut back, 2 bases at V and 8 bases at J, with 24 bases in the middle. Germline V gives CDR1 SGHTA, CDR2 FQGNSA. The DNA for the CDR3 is TGTGCCAGCAGCTTAAGGTCCAGCCCTTACTTCGACGGGGGCTACACCTTC. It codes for CASSLRSSPYFDGGYTF.

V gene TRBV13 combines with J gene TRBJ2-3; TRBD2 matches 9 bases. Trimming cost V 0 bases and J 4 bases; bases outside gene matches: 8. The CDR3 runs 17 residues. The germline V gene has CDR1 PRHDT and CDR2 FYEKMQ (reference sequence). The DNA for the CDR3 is TGTGCCAGCAGCTTAGGTTCCGGCGGGGGGGCCCCAGATACGCAGTATTTT. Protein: CASSLGSGGGAPDTQYF.

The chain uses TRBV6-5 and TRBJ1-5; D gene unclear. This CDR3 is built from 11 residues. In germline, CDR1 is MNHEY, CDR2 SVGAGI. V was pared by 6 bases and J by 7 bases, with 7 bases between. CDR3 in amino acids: CASRRNQPQHF. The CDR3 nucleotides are TGTGCCAGCAGGAGGAACCAGCCCCAGCATTTT.

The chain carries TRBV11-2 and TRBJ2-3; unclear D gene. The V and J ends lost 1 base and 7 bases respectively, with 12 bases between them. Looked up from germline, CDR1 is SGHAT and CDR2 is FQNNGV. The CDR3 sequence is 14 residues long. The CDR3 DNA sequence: TGTGCCAGCAGCTTAGTGAGTGGTGTGAATACGCAGTATTTT. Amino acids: CASSLVSGVNTQYF.

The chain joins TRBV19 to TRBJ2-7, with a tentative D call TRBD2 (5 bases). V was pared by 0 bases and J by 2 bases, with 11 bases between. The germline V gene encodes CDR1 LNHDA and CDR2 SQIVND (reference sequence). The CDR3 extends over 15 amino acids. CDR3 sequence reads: CASSIEAGLPYEQYF. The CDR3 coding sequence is TGTGCCAGTAGTATAGAGGCTGGACTCCCCTACGAGCAGTACTTC.

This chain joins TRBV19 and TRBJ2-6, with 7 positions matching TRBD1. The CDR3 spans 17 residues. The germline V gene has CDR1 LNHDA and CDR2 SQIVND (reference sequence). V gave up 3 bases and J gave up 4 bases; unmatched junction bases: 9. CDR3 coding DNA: TGTGCCAGTAGTATTGTAACAGGGGTACCCGGGGCCAACGTCCTGACTTTC. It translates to CASSIVTGVPGANVLTF.

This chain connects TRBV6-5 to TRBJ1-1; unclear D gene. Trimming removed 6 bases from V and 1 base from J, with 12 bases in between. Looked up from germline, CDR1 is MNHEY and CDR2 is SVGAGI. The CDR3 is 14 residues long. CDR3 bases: TGTGCCAGCAGCCAGAGACAACAGAACACTGAAGCTTTCTTT. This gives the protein CASSQRQQNTEAFF.